The clone carrying this T cell receptor (beta chain) was seen only a few times. The source of the sample is a study of cytomegalovirus exposure and HLA in healthy donors. Trimming took 4 bases from V and 0 from J; bases not matched to a gene: 4. Looked up from germline, CDR1 is MGHRA and CDR2 is YSYEKL. The CDR3 sequence is 15 residues long. Researchers ran the PCR with 60 Vbeta and 13 Jbeta primers. Under the authors' procedure: In a later analysis, of tens of millions of unique beta chains, roughly 10 million appeared in at least two donors. Sequencing used immunoSEQ multiplex PCR; TCRdb keeps in-frame clones, though not all of them. That table supplies the V and J calls and clone size; D and trimming were determined from the DNA. The sample lists about 97,000 clones, 73% occurring once.

The V gene is TRBV4-1, the J gene TRBJ2-7, with 9 nucleotides matching TRBD1. Sequencing was carried out using PBMCs. The sequence came from a man in his forties or fifties in good health and CMV-seronegative. The CDR3 here is CASSPGQGISYEQYF. CDR3 DNA: TGCGCCAGCAGCCCAGGACAGGGGATCTCCTACGAGCAGTACTTC.